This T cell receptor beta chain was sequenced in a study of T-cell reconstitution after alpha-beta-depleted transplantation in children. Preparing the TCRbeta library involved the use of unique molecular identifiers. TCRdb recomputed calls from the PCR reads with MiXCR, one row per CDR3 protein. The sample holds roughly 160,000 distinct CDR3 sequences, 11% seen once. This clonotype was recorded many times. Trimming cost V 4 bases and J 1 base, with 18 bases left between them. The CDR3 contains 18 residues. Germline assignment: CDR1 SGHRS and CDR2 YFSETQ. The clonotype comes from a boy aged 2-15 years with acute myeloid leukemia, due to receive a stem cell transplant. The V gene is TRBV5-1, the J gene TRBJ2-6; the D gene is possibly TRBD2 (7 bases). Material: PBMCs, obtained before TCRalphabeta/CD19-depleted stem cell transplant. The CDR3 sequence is CASSAAGADPSGANVLTF. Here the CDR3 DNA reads TGCGCCAGCAGCGCCGCGGGGGCTGACCCTTCTGGGGCCAACGTCCTGACTTTC.